Listed below are T cell receptor beta chains from one sample, sequenced in a study of identical twins. TCRdb recomputed calls from the 5' RACE reads with MiXCR, one row per CDR3 protein. The sample includes about 890,000 distinct CDR3 sequences, roughly an eighth of them seen just once. This same sample was also part of a study on yellow fever vaccine responses in identical twins.

The source material was PBMCs. These receptors all come from a woman aged 18-29 years in good health. The CDR3 runs from the conserved cysteine through the conserved F or W. Fields, in order: J gene, V gene, D gene, clone size, CDR3 DNA, CDR3 protein. A D gene is named only where the DNA matches it firmly. The size entry is marked missing in some rows and otherwise reads once, few, many or a size class.

TRBJ1-1 TRBV27 TRBD1 few TGTGCCAGCAGTTGGGACAGGGTTGGCTTCACTGAAGCTTTCTTT CASSWDRVGFTEAFF
TRBJ1-2 TRBV20-1 . few TGCAGTGCTAGGGACATCCGGTATATCAACTATGGCTACACCTTC CSARDIRYINYGYTF
TRBJ2-7 TRBV7-3 . . TGTGCCAGCAGCTTAATAGGGGGTTCCGACGAGCAGTACTTC CASSLIGGSDEQYF
TRBJ1-6 TRBV5-6 . few TGTGCCAGCAGCCAGGGAGGGGCGGGTTCACCCCTCCACTTT CASSQGGAGSPLHF
TRBJ2-5 TRBV3-1 . . TGTGCCAGCAGCCAACAACCGGCGGGCCCTACCCAAGAGACCCAGTACTTC CASSQQPAGPTQETQYF
TRBJ2-2 TRBV5-5 TRBD2 few TGTGCCAGCAGCTTGTGGGGGAGCGGGAGTAACACCGGGGAGCTGTTTTTT CASSLWGSGSNTGELFF
TRBJ2-5 TRBV20-1 TRBD2 . TGCAGTGCTAGACGACTAGCGAACCAAGAGACCCAGTACTTC CSARRLANQETQYF
TRBJ2-2 TRBV3-1 . many TGTGCCAGCAGCCACGGTGATACCGGGGAGCTGTTTTTT CASSHGDTGELFF
TRBJ2-2 TRBV3-1 . . TGTGCCAGCAGCCCCTCGTATGGGGAGCTGTTTTTT CASSPSYGELFF
TRBJ2-3 TRBV29-1 . . TGCAGCGTGGCCGGGACGGCTAGCACAGATACGCAGTATTTT CSVAGTASTDTQYF
TRBJ2-1 TRBV10-3 . . TGTGCCATCAGACCGACAGACTTCGATGAGCAGTTCTTC CAIRPTDFDEQFF
TRBJ2-7 TRBV3-1 . few TGTGCCAGCAGCCAAGAAATAGACAGTTACGAGCAGTACTTC CASSQEIDSYEQYF
TRBJ2-7 TRBV24-1 TRBD1 few TGTGCCACCAGTGACGCCGGACAGGGGCAGACGAACGAGCAGTACTTC CATSDAGQGQTNEQYF
TRBJ2-2 TRBV28 TRBD1 . TGTGCCAGCAGTTTATTTTCCTCGGGACAGGGGCGAACCGGGGAGCTGTTTTTT CASSLFSSGQGRTGELFF
TRBJ1-5 TRBV28 . . TGTGCCAGCAGGGCCGGGTGGTATCAGCCCCAGCATTTT CASRAGWYQPQHF
TRBJ2-5 TRBV14 TRBD1 few TGTGCCAGCAGCCAAGGAAGGGACAGGGGAATTTGGGAGACCCAGTACTTC CASSQGRDRGIWETQYF
TRBJ2-5 TRBV7-6 . many TGTGCCAGCAGCAGTCCAGGGGAAGAGACCCAGTACTTC CASSSPGEETQYF
TRBJ1-6 TRBV6-5 . many TGTGCCAGCAGTTACGATATTGGCGGTAGCTCCTATAATTCACCCCTCCACTTT CASSYDIGGSSYNSPLHF
TRBJ2-2 TRBV4-1 . few TGCGCCAGCAGCCAAGGGAGGGCGGGGGCCCACACCGGGGAGCTGTTTTTT CASSQGRAGAHTGELFF
TRBJ2-7 TRBV15 . few TGTGCCACCCGGGACCTCGGCGGAATCCTTACCGAGCAGTACTTC CATRDLGGILTEQYF
TRBJ2-2 TRBV6-1 . many TGTGCCAGCAGTGAATTGTCAGGGGCATACGGGGAGCTGTTTTTT CASSELSGAYGELFF
TRBJ2-1 TRBV4-2 TRBD2 . TGTGCCAGCAGCCAGATGGGAAGTCTAGCGGGAGTCTACAATGAGCAGTTCTTC CASSQMGSLAGVYNEQFF
TRBJ2-7 TRBV20-1 . few TGCAGTGCTAGAGCCCCGTTATTTTCCTACGAGCAGTACTTC CSARAPLFSYEQYF
TRBJ1-1 TRBV7-6 . few TGTGCCAGCAGCTTGGTAACCGACAGGAACACTGAAGCTTTCTTT CASSLVTDRNTEAFF
TRBJ1-4 TRBV11-2 . . TGTGCCAGCAGCCCCAGGGAAGCGCGGGAAAAACTGTTTTTT CASSPREAREKLFF
TRBJ2-6 TRBV12-3/TRBV12-4 . many TGTGCCAGCAGTTCAATGGGACTTTCTGGGGCCAACGTCCTGACTTTC CASSSMGLSGANVLTF
TRBJ2-1 TRBV12-3/TRBV12-4 TRBD2 many TGTGCCAGCAGTTTCGGACTAGCGGGGGCCCTCTCCTACAATGAGCAGTTCTTC CASSFGLAGALSYNEQFF
TRBJ1-1 TRBV27 . many TGTGCCAGCCAGTCGAACACTGAAGCTTTCTTT CASQSNTEAFF
TRBJ2-1 TRBV12-3/TRBV12-4 . . TGTGCCAGCATCGTATCGGGACTGCCATACAATGAGCAGTTCTTC CASIVSGLPYNEQFF
TRBJ1-5 TRBV12-3/TRBV12-4 . many TGTGCCAGCAGTTTGAAAGGGGATCAGCCCCAGCATTTT CASSLKGDQPQHF
TRBJ2-1 TRBV5-1 . few TGCGCCAGCAGCCCTGGAGCCCACCAGCAGTTCTTC CASSPGAHQQFF